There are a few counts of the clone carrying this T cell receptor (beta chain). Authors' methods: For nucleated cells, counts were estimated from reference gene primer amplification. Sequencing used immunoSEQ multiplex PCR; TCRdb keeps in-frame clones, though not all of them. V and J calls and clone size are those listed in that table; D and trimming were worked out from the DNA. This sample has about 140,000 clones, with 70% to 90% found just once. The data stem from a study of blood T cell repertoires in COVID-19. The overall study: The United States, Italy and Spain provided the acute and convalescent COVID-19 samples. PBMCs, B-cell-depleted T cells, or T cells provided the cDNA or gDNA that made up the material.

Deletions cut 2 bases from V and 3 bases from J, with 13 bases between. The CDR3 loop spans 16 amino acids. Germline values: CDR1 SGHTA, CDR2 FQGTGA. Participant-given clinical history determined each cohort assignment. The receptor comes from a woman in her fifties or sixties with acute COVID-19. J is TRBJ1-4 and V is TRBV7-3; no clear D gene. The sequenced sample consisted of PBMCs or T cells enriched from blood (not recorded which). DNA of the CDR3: TGTGCCAGCAGCTTAGATTGGGCAGGCTCTAATGAAAAACTGTTTTTT. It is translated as CASSLDWAGSNEKLFF.